The 21 T cell receptor delta chains given below trace back to one sample, sequenced in a study of gamma-delta T cells after stem cell transplantation. TCRdb called clones from the RT-PCR reads again using CATT. The data show approximately 3,000 delta-chain clones, with 2.5% to 3% seen just once and 32% held by the top ten. Sequenced input: gamma-delta T cells. The receptors derive from a human donor. It is not recorded whose cells these are; they may come from a transplant donor.

This clone was found a few times. The protein in TCRdb stems from a much larger clone and differs at residue 3 from this DNA's translation, likely a read error; here the protein is translated from the DNA. The rearrangement links TRDV2 to TRDJ1; 12 bases match TRDD3. The CDR3 runs to 18 residues. The V gene's germline CDR1 is GEAIGNYY and CDR2 EKD. CDR3 loop: CAYDTLGDTKGYTDKLIF. DNA of the CDR3: TGTGCCTATGACACCCTGGGGGATACGAAAGGGTACACCGATAAACTCATCTTT.

This clone occurred a few times. A read error is the likely source, as a far larger clone sits one nucleotide away. Other DNA variants within this sample encode the same CDR3. The chain links TRDV2 to TRDJ1, with 12 bases identical to TRDD3. V lost 3 bases, J lost 2 bases, and 12 bases stayed unmatched. Per germline, CDR1 GEAIGNYY and CDR2 EKD. This CDR3 spans 18 amino acids. The CDR3 bases are TGTGCCTGTGACCCCGCTGGGGGATACGGGACGAGGACCGATAAACTCATCTTT. Its protein is CACDPAGGYGTRTDKLIF.

This clone showed up just a few times. A far more abundant clone sits one base away, making this likely a read error. This same CDR3 is encoded by further DNA sequences in the sample. The gene calls are TRDV2 and TRDJ2, with 8 bases aligning to TRDD3. Germline V gene data show CDR1 as GEAIGNYY and CDR2 as EKD. The CDR3 is made up of 19 amino acids. The CDR3 protein is CACDTVLWGTENRTAQLFF. CDR3 nucleotides: TGTGCCTGTGACACCGTACTCTGGGGGACCGAAAACAGGACAGCGCAACTCTTCTTT.

By proportion, this clone is medium-sized (0.01 to 0.1%). This chain connects TRDV2 to TRDJ1, with 7 bases that match TRDD3. The CDR3 extends over 20 amino acids. V gave up 3 bases and J gave up 0 bases; unmatched junction bases: 21. Germline values: CDR1 GEAIGNYY, CDR2 EKD. The CDR3 reads CACDSVYSSGGPKYTDKLIF. Written as DNA, the CDR3 is TGTGCCTGTGACTCTGTATACTCATCTGGGGGCCCGAAGTACACCGATAAACTCATCTTT.

A remark on this clone: TCRdb assigns this DNA the protein of a much larger clone, which departs from its translation at residue 6; this likely reflects a read error, and the protein shown comes from translating the DNA. The chain has TRDV2 and TRDJ1; 13 bases agree with TRDD3. The CDR3 is made up of 17 amino acids. In germline, CDR1 is GEAIGNYY, CDR2 EKD. The trim removed 1 base at V and 7 bases at J, leaving 11 bases unmatched. CDR3 amino acids: CACDTVLGDTVDRKLIF. The CDR3 nucleotides are TGTGCCTGTGACACGGTACTGGGGGATACGGTGGACCGTAAACTCATCTTT.

In this sample, this clone turned up a few times. This likely stems from a read error, as it lies one base from a far larger clone. Other DNA sequences from this sample encode an identical CDR3 as well. The rearrangement uses TRDV2 and TRDJ1; TRDD3 agrees at 8 bases. The germline gives CDR1 GEAIGNYY, CDR2 EKD. Unmatched junction bases numbered 15, after V lost 0 bases and J lost 4 bases. The CDR3 consists of 18 residues. CDR3 region: CACDTVEVLGDTHDKLIF. In DNA, the CDR3 is TGTGCCTGTGACACCGTTGAGGTCCTAGGGGATACTCACGATAAACTCATCTTT.

A remark on this clone: One base away lies a much larger clone, so this may be a sequencing read error. The sample holds other DNA sequences that translate to the same CDR3. This rearrangement joins TRDV2 to TRDJ1, with TRDD3 matching over 8 bases. From germline, CDR1 is GEAIGNYY and CDR2 EKD. This CDR3 region has 16 residues. Trimming took 1 base from V and 3 from J; bases not matched to a gene: 9. CDR3 DNA: TGTGCCTGTGACACTGTGGACTGGGGGTCCCCCGATAAACTCATCTTT. It encodes CACDTVDWGSPDKLIF.

Of note for this clone: A read error likely explains this, since a far larger clone differs by one base. The same CDR3 is also encoded by other DNA sequences in this sample. The chain is built from TRDV2 and TRDJ1; 9 bases align to TRDD3. Looked up from germline, CDR1 is GEAIGNYY and CDR2 is EKD. After removal of 7 bases from V and 8 bases from J, the junction contained 25 bases not matched to a gene. This CDR3 has 18 residues. CDR3 amino acids: CACDPLTGGHQRKLKLIF. The CDR3, as DNA: TGTGCCTGCGACCCTTTGACTGGGGGACATCAACGTAAGCTCAAACTCATCTTT.

This clone turned up a few times. TCRdb's protein, taken from a much larger clone, differs from this DNA's translation at residue 6, likely owing to a read error; the protein displayed comes from the DNA. The rearrangement joins TRDV2 to TRDJ3; the D gene is possibly TRDD3 (5 bases). The CDR3 runs 18 residues. Germline V gene data show CDR1 as GEAIGNYY and CDR2 as EKD. Deletions cut 0 bases from V and 0 bases from J, with 11 bases between. CDR3 region: CACDTSWVSSWDTRQMFF. The CDR3 DNA sequence: TGTGCCTGTGACACCAGCTGGGTTAGCTCCTGGGACACCCGACAGATGTTTTTC.

This clone turned up a few times. A read error likely explains why the TCRdb protein, taken from a much larger clone, differs from this DNA's translation at residue 9; the protein shown is translated from the DNA. The chain recombines TRDV2 with TRDJ3; 10 nucleotides agree with TRDD3. There are 18 residues in the CDR3. Germline CDR1 is GEAIGNYY and CDR2 is EKD. J lost 0 bases, V lost 2 bases, and 3 bases had no gene match. The CDR3 DNA is TGTGCCTGTGACAGTACTGGGGGATGCTCCTGGGACACCCGACAGATGTTTTTC. It yields the protein CACDSTGGCSWDTRQMFF.

This clone was seen more than once but under ten times. This may come from a read error, since a much larger clone is one base off. The V and J genes are TRDV2 and TRDJ1, with TRDD3 matching over 12 bases. Germline V CDR1 and CDR2: GEAIGNYY, EKD. The junction had 8 bases not matched to a gene; V was cut back by 0 bases and J by 1 base. This CDR3 has 18 amino acids. CDR3 amino acids: CACDTLGDTKGCTDKLIF. CDR3 DNA sequence: TGTGCCTGTGACACCCTGGGGGATACGAAAGGGTGCACCGATAAACTCATCTTT.

Concerning this clone: It differs at one base from a far larger clone, so likely a read error. The CDR3 DNA follows: TGTGCCTGTGACGCGGTCTATGGGGGGGATACGCGGGGGGCCACCGATAAACTCATCTTT. It is translated as CACDAVYGGDTRGATDKLIF. The rearrangement joins TRDV2 to TRDJ1; 10 bases map to TRDD3. This CDR3 has 20 amino acids. Germline CDR1 GEAIGNYY, CDR2 EKD. Germline trimming cut 3 bases from V and 1 base from J; bases unmatched to any gene: 19.

This clone has just a few counts. A far larger clone is just one base off, so this is likely a read error. This same CDR3 is encoded by further DNA sequences in the sample. V gene TRDV2 combines with J gene TRDJ1; D is perhaps TRDD3 (6 bases). The CDR3 is 17 residues long. CDR1 and CDR2 (germline): GEAIGNYY, EKD. Trimming shortened V by 2 bases and J by 2 bases, and 20 bases separated the two germline ends. In DNA, the CDR3 is TGTGCCTGTGACAAAGTGGGGGCTCCAGTTGTAACCGATAAACTCATCTTT. Amino acid sequence: CACDKVGAPVVTDKLIF.

To note about this clone: A single base is all that separates this from a far larger clone, so a read error is likely. The V call is TRDV2, the J call TRDJ1, with D maybe TRDD3 (5 bases). Germline assignment: CDR1 GEAIGNYY and CDR2 EKD. CDR3 length: 14 amino acids. Here the CDR3 DNA reads TGTGCCCGTGACGGGTGGGGAGAGACCGATAAACTCATCTTT. Translation gives CARDGWGETDKLIF.

V usage is TRDV2 and J usage is TRDJ1, with 8 bases aligning to TRDD3. This CDR3 is 15 amino acids long. With 1 base clipped from V and 0 bases from J, the junction kept 3 bases outside the gene matches. The germline gives CDR1 GEAIGNYY, CDR2 EKD. The DNA for the CDR3 is TGTGCCTGTGACACTTGGGGGATCCACACCGATAAACTCATCTTT. Translation: CACDTWGIHTDKLIF.

This clone was recorded a few times. Being one base from a much bigger clone, this may be a read error. Within the sample, other DNA sequences also encode this same CDR3. This sequence joins TRDV2 and TRDJ3; 10 bases agree with TRDD3. The CDR3 has 20 amino acids. Germline CDR1 and CDR2: GEAIGNYY and EKD. V was clipped by 0 bases and J by 0 bases; unmatched bases: 7. This CDR3 is CACDTVVGDTHSWDTRQMFF. In nucleotides, the CDR3 is TGTGCCTGTGACACCGTCGTGGGGGATACCCACTCCTGGGACACCCGACAGATGTTTTTC.

The sample holds a few counts of this clone. This sequence is one base from a far larger clone and is likely a read error. The same CDR3 can be traced to other DNA sequences in this sample. This sequence joins TRDV2 and TRDJ1; 8 nucleotides agree with TRDD3. Germline V gene lookup returns CDR1 GEAIGNYY and CDR2 EKD. Trimming removed 2 bases from V and 0 bases from J; junction bases left unmatched: 19. The CDR3 runs to 20 residues. This CDR3 reads CACDINTGGPWGIYTDKLIF. CDR3 nucleotide sequence: TGTGCCTGTGACATCAATACTGGGGGGCCCTGGGGCATATACACCGATAAACTCATCTTT.

This clone was counted a few times. A far more abundant clone sits one base away, making this likely a read error. At the DNA level, this CDR3 is encoded by other sequences in the same sample as well. The gene calls are TRDV2 and TRDJ1; 8 positions agree with TRDD3. The germline V gene encodes CDR1 GEAIGNYY and CDR2 EKD. The junction had 15 bases not matched to a gene; V was cut back by 1 base and J by 0 bases. This CDR3 has 19 residues. CDR3 region: CACDTVRDTTLVYTDKLIF. The CDR3 DNA is TGTGCCTGTGACACTGTACGGGATACGACGCTTGTATACACCGATAAACTCATCTTT.

To note about this clone: TCRdb lists the protein of a much larger clone for this DNA, which differs at residue 17, so this is likely a read error; the protein given here is translated from the DNA itself. CDR3 residues: CACDTAGSTETWDTRQVFF. As DNA, the CDR3 is TGTGCCTGTGACACCGCGGGGAGTACGGAAACCTGGGACACCCGACAGGTGTTTTTC. The chain recombines TRDV2 with TRDJ3, with D tentatively TRDD3 (5 bases). This CDR3 region has 19 residues. Germline V lookup: CDR1 GEAIGNYY, CDR2 EKD.

Comments on this clone: A far larger clone is a single base away, which makes a read error likely. The chain has TRDV2 and TRDJ3, with 12 nucleotides matching TRDD3. The CDR3 extends over 20 amino acids. The germline V gene encodes CDR1 GEAIGNYY and CDR2 EKD. CDR3 protein: CACDSNWGILSSRDTRQMFF. The CDR3 DNA reads TGTGCCTGTGACAGTAACTGGGGGATACTGAGCTCCCGGGACACCCGACAGATGTTTTTC.

There are a few counts of this clone. It is likely a read error: a sequence one base away is far more abundant. The sample contains more than one DNA sequence encoding this CDR3. Written as DNA, the CDR3 is TGTGCCTGTGACACCGCTGGTGGCCTAAGCTCCTGGGACACCCGACAGATGTTTTTC. Its translation is CACDTAGGLSSWDTRQMFF. The chain links TRDV2 to TRDJ3; no clear D. V lost 0 bases and J lost 0, with 14 bases in between. CDR1 is GEAIGNYY, CDR2 EKD, per germline. The CDR3 has 19 amino acids.